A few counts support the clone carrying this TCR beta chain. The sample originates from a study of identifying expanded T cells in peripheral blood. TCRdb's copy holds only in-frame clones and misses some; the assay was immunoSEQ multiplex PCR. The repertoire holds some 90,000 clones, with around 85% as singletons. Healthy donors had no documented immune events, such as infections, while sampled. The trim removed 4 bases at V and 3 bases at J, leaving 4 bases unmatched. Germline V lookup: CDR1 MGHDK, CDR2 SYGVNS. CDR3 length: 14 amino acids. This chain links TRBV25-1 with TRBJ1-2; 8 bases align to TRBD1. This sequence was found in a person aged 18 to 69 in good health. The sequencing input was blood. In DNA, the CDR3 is TGTGCCAGCAGTGCAGGGACAGGATACTATGGCTACACCTTC. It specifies CASSAGTGYYGYTF.